The sequence of this TCR beta chain was determined in a study of identical twins. General study results and limits: There is a chance that invariant MAIT and iNKT cells partially muddied zero-insertion analyses.

Each donor was a healthy Caucasian. The CDR3 has 19 amino acids. V dropped 5 bases and J dropped 2; count of bases not matched to a gene: 16. Germline lookup yields CDR1 SGHVS and CDR2 FQNEAQ. Template switching (which added a universal primer site) was used, and cDNA carried unique molecular identifiers. TCRdb reprocessed the 5' RACE reads with MiXCR, giving one entry per CDR3 protein. The sample has about 900,000 distinct CDR3 sequences; roughly an eighth are singletons. There are a few counts of this clonotype. Its antigen is not known. The same specimen was also included in a second study, on yellow fever vaccine responses in identical twins.

The specimen sequenced was PBMCs. This clonotype was obtained from a woman younger than 30 in good health. The rearrangement uses TRBV7-8 and TRBJ2-1; TRBD2 agrees at 9 bases. CDR3 DNA: TGTGCCAGCAGCAAGACAGGGAGGGGATCTAGCGGGGCCTACAATGAGCAGTTCTTC. This gives the protein CASSKTGRGSSGAYNEQFF.